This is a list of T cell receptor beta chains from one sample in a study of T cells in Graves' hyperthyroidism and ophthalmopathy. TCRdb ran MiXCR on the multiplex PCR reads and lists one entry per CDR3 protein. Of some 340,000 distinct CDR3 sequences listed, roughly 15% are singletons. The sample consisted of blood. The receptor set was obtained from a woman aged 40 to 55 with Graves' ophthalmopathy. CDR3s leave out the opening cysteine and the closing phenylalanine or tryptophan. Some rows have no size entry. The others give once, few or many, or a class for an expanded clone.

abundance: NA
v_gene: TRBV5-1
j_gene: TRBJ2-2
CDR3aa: ASSAGTGRVNTGELF

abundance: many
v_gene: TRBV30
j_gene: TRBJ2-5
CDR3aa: AWSTNDWLSGQETQY

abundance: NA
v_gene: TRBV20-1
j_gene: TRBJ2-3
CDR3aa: SARALSPLAGAVDTQY

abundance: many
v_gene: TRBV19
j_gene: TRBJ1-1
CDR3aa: ASSIEGKGEAF

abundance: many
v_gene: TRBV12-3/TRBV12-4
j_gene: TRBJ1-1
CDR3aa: ASSKQGFTEAF

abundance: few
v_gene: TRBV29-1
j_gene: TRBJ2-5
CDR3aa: SVDVARTQY

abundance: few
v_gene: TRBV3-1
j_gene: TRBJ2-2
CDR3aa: ASSQFGNTGELF

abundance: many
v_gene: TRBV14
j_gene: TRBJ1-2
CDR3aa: ASSQGRQSYGYT

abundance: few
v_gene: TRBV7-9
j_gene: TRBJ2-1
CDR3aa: ASSLNWVSRGGAYNEQF

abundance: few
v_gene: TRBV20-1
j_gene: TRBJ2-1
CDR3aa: SAKLEFDEQF

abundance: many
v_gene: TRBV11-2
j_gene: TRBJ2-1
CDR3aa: ASSLDRTSNEQF

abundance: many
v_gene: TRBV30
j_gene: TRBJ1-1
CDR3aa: AWNQRPTEAF

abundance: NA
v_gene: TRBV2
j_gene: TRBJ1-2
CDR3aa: ASSDFSLYGYT

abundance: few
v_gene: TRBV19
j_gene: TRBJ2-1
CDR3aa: ASSLRLFNEQF

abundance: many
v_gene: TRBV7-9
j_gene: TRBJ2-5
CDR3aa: ASSYGTMIETQY

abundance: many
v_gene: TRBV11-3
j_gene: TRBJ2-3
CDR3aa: ASSRSTYRGGTDTQY

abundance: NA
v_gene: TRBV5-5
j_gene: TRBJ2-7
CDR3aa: ASSLWATPSRGEQY

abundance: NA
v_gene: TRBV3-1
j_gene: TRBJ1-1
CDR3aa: ASSQVRALGDTEAF

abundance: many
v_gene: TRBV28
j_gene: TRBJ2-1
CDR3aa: ASSFLSSGANYNEQF

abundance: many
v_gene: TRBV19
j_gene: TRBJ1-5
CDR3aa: ASSPRGHNNQPQH

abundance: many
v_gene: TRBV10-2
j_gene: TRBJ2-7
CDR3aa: ASSAGGAAYEQY

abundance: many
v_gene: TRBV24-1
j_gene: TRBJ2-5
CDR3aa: ATSDATGLKETQY

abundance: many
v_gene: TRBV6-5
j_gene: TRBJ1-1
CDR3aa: ASSYFRGEAF

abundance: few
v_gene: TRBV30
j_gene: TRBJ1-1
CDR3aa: AWSLPMNTEAF

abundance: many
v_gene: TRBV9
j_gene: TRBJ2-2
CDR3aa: ASSVYSGGAGELF

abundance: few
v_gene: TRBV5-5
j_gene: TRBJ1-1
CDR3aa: ASSLWGGGEGEAF

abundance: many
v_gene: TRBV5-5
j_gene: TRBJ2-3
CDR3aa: ASSAWTESSTDTQY

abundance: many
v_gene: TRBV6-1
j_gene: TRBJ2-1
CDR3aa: ASRNSGGATNEQF

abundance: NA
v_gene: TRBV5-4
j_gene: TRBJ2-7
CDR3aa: ASSLAGTTPLEQY

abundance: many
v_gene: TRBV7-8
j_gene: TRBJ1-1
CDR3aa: ASSLIRNSEAF

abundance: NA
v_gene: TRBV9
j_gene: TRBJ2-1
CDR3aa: ASSVREGYNEQF

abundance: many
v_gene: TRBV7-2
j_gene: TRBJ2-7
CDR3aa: ASSLALLGGGSYEQY

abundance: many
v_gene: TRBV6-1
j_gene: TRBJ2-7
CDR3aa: ASSVSAGQYEQY

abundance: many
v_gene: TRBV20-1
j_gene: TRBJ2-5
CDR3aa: SASLGGQGEETQY

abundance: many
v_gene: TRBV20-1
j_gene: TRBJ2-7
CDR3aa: SARDMVAEQY

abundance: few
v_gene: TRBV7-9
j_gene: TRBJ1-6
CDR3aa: ASSPRDTVSKSSYNSPLH

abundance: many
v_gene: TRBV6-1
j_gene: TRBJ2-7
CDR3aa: ASSSIVRQSYEQY

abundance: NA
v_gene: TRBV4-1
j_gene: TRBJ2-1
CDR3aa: ASSQDRGDANTRF

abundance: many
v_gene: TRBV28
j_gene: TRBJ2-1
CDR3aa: ASSLSLAGEQF

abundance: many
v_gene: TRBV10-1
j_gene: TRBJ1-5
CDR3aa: ASSDRGTDQPQH

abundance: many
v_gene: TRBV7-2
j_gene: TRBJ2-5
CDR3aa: ASSLDRVKETQY

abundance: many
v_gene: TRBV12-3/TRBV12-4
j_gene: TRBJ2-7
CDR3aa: ASSLWYEQY

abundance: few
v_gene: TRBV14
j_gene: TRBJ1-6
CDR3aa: ASSQLAGTGHSPLH

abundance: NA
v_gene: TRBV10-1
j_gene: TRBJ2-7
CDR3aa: ASSESGFYEQY

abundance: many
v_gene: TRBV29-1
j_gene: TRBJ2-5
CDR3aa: SVGGLGKIMAQY

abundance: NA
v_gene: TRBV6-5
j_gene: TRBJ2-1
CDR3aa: ASSYWRLAGGPLDEQF

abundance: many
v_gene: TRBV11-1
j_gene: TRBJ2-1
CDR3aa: ASSPRDRGNNEQF

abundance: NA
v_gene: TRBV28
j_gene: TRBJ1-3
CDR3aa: ASSMGPLSGNTIY

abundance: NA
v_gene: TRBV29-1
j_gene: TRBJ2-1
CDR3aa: SVELRLAVEQF

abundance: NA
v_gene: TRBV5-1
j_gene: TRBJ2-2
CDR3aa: ASSLLWNTGELF

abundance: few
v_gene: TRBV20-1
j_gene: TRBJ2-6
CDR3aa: SARVGPSPRSGANVLT

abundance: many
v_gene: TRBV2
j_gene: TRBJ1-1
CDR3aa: ASSKPGTGEAF

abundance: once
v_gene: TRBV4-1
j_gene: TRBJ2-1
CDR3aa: ASKPPGATYNGQF

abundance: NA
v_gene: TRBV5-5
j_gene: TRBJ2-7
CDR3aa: ASSTYYEQY

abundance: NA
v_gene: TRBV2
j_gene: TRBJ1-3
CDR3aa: AGRQDSGNTIY

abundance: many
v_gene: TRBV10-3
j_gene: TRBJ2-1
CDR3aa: ATAGGRIDEQF